This T cell receptor beta chain appears in the sequencing data of a study of OX40 agonist ivuxolimab in advanced cancers. Overall study: A mean age of about 59 years, range about 20 to 79, was recorded, and 70% to 85% were male.

Study outcomes and limitations: The expanded peripheral T cells' antigen specificity was not determined. Researchers report that CD8+ T cells had, on average, more expanded clones than CD4+. Among patients with partial responses at 0.1-3.0 mg/kg, clonal expansion was among the lowest.

Turning to this clone: Its antigen is unidentified.

Clones were read by immunoSEQ multiplex PCR, and TCRdb kept only the in-frame ones, dropping some. The sample records about 100,000 clones, 89% being singletons. The sequencing used CD4+ or CD8+ T cells sorted from blood, collected in a trial of the OX40 agonist ivuxolimab. This sequence was found in an adult with an advanced solid tumor such as melanoma, head and neck, liver or kidney cancer.

CDR3 protein: CASSVLGTNSFEQFF. CDR3 bases: TGTGCCAGCAGCGTCCTCGGGACTAATAGTTTTGAGCAGTTCTTC. The rearrangement uses TRBV9 and TRBJ2-1; 7 bases line up with TRBD2. The CDR3 has 15 residues. Germline CDR1 reads SGDLS; CDR2 reads YYNGEE. V lost 2 bases and J lost 9; bases outside the gene matches: 11.